This T cell receptor (beta chain) emerged from a study of cytotoxic CD8 clonotypes in ibrutinib-treated CLL. Study in general: Mean yields were roughly 240,000 productive templates and 85,000 to 95,000 productive rearrangements per sample.

The assay was immunoSEQ multiplex PCR, and TCRdb's table has in-frame clones only and misses some. The sample holds 60,000 to 95,000 clones, 70% to 90% seen once. CDR1 LGHNA and CDR2 YNFKEQ come from the germline V gene. The CDR3 has 14 amino acids. V was shortened by 1 base and J by 1 base, with 8 bases between the two germline ends. This clone was observed once. V usage is TRBV4-2 and J usage is TRBJ2-7; no clear D gene. Sequences were derived from PBMCs, sampled after 24 months of ibrutinib treatment. The sequence was obtained from a human donor with chronic lymphocytic leukemia. Here the CDR3 reads CASSQAVDSYEQYF. DNA of the CDR3: TGTGCCAGCAGCCAAGCGGTAGATTCCTACGAGCAGTACTTC.